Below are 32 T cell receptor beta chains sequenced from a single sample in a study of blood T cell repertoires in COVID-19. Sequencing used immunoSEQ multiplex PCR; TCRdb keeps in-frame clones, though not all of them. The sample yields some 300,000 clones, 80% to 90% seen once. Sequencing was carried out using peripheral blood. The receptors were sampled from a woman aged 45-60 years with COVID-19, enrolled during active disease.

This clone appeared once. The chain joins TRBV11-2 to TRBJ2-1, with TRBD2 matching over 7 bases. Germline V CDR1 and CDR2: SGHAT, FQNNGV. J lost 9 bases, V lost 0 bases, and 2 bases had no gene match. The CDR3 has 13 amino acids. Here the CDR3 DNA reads TGTGCCAGCAGCTTAGATTCGGGGGGTGAGCAGTTCTTC. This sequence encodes CASSLDSGGEQFF.

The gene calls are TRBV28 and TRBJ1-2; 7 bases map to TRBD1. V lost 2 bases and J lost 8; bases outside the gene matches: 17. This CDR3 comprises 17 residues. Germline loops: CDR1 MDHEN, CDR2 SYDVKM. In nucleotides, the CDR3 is TGTGCCAGCAGTTTAAGTTACCGACAGGGCGGGACGAAAGGCTACACCTTC. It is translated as CASSLSYRQGGTKGYTF.

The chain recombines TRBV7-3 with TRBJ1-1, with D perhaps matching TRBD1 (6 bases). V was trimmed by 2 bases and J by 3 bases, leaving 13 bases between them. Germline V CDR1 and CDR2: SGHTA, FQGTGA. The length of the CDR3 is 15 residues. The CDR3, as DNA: TGTGCCAGCAGCTTACGGGACACGAGAGACACTGAAGCTTTCTTT. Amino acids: CASSLRDTRDTEAFF.

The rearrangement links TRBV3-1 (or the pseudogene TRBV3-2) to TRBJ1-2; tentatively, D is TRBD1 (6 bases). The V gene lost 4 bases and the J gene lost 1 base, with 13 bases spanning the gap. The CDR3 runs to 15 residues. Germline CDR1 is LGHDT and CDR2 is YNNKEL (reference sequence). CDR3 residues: CASSLAGAYNYGYTF. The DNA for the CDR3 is TGTGCCAGCAGCCTCGCAGGGGCTTATAACTATGGCTACACCTTC.

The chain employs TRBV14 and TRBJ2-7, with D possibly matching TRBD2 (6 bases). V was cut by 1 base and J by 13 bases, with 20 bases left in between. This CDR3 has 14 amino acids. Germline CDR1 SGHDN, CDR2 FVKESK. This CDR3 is CASSQAGTPGSSYF. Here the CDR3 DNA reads TGTGCCAGCAGCCAAGCCGGGACTCCCGGGTCGTCCTACTTC.

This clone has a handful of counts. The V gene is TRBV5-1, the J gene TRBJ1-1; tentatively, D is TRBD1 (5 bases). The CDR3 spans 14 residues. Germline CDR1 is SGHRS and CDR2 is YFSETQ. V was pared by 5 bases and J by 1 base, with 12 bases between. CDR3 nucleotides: TGCGCCAGCAGGGAAGGGGTGGCGAACACTGAAGCTTTCTTT. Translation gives CASREGVANTEAFF.

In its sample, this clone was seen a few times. In DNA, the CDR3 is TGTGCCAGCAGCCAAGGGTCCGACAGGGTTAGCAATCAGCCCCAGCATTTT. This sequence encodes CASSQGSDRVSNQPQHF. The chain carries TRBV3-1 (or the pseudogene TRBV3-2) and TRBJ1-5; 7 bases are a match to TRBD1. Looked up from germline, CDR1 is LGHDT and CDR2 is YNNKEL (reference sequence). V lost 1 base, J lost 0 bases, and 6 bases stayed unmatched. This CDR3 region has 17 residues.

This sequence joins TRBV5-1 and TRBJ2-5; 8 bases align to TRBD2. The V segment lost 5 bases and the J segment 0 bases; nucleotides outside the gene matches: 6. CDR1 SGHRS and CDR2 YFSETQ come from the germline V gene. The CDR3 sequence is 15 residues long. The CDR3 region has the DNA TGCGCCAGCAGTTTAGCGGGGCTGAACCAAGAGACCCAGTACTTC. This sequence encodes CASSLAGLNQETQYF. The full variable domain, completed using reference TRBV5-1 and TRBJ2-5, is KAGVTQTPRYLIKTRGQQVTLSCSPISGHRSVSWYQQTPGQGLQFLFEYFSETQRNKGNFPGRFSGRQFSNSRSEMNVSTLELGDSALYLCASSLAGLNQETQYFGPGTRLLVL.

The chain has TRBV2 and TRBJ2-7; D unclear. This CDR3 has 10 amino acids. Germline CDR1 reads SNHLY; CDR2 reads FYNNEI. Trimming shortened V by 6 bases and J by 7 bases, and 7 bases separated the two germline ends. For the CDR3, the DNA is TGTGCCAGCAGGCAACGGGAGCAGTACTTC. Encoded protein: CASRQREQYF. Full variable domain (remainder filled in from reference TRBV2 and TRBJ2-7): EPEVTQTPSHQVTQMGQEVILRCVPISNHLYFYWYRQILGQKVEFLVSFYNNEISEKSEIFDDQFSVERPDGSNFTLKIRSTKLEDSAMYFCASRQREQYFGPGTRLTVT.

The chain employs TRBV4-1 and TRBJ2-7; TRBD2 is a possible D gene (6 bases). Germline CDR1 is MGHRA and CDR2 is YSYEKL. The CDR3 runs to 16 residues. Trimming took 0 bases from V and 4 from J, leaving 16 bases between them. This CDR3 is CASSQDEGGGLYEQYF. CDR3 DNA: TGCGCCAGCAGCCAAGATGAAGGCGGAGGGTTGTACGAGCAGTACTTC.

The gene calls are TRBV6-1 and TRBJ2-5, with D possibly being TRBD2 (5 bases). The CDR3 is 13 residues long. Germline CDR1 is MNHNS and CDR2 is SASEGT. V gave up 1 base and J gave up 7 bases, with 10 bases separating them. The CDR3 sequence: CASSEEIRGTQYF. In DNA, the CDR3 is TGTGCCAGCAGTGAAGAGATCCGGGGGACCCAGTACTTC.

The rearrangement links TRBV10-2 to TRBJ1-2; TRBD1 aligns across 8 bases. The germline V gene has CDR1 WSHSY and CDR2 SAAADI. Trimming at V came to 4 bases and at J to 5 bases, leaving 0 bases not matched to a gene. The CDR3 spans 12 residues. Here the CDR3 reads CASSGQGYGYTF. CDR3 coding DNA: TGCGCCAGCAGTGGACAGGGGTATGGCTACACCTTC.

CDR3 sequence reads: CASSLAGGLRETQYF. CDR3 sequence (DNA): TGTGCCAGCAGTTTAGCGGGAGGGCTAAGAGAGACCCAGTACTTC. The gene calls are TRBV27 and TRBJ2-5; TRBD2 matches 9 bases. This CDR3 is 15 amino acids long. Per the germline V gene, CDR1 is MNHEY and CDR2 is SMNVEV (reference sequence). The V segment lost 2 bases and the J segment 4 bases; nucleotides outside the gene matches: 5.

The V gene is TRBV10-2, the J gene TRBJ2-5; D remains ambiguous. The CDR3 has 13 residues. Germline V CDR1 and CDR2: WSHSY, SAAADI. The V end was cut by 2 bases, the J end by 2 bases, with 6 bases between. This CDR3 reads CASSEPVQETQYF. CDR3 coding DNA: TGCGCCAGCAGTGAGCCGGTTCAAGAGACCCAGTACTTC.

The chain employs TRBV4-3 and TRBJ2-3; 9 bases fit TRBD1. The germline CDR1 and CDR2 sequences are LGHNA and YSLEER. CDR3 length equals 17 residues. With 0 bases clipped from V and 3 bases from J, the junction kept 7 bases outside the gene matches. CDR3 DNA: TGCGCCAGCAGCCAAGATCGAGGACAGGGGAGGACAGATACGCAGTATTTT. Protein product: CASSQDRGQGRTDTQYF.

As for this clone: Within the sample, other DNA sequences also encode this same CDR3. CDR3: CASSLRGKQETQYF. The CDR3 DNA reads TGTGCCAGCAGCTTACGCGGGAAGCAAGAGACCCAGTACTTC. The chain is built from TRBV11-3 and TRBJ2-5; weak D call: TRBD2 (6 bases). The germline V and J ends were trimmed by 2 bases and 2 bases, with 9 bases remaining between them. Germline CDR1 SGHNT, CDR2 YENEEA. This CDR3 contains 14 residues.

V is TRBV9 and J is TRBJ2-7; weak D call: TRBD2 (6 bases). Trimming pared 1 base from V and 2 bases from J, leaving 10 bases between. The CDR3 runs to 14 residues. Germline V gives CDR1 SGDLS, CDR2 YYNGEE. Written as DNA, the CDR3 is TGTGCCAGCAGCGTAAGACTAGGCCCCTACGAGCAGTACTTC. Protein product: CASSVRLGPYEQYF. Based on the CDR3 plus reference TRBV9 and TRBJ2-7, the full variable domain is DSGVTQTPKHLITATGQRVTLRCSPRSGDLSVYWYQQSLDQGLQFLIQYYNGEERAKGNILERFSAQQFPDLHSELNLSSLELGDSALYFCASSVRLGPYEQYFGPGTRLTVT.

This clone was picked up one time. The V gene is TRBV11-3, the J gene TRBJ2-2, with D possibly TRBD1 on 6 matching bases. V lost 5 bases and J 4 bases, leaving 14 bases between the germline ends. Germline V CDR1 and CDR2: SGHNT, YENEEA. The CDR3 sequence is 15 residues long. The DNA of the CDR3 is TGTGCCAGCAGCGACCGACAGGTTTTCACCGGGGAGCTGTTTTTT. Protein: CASSDRQVFTGELFF.

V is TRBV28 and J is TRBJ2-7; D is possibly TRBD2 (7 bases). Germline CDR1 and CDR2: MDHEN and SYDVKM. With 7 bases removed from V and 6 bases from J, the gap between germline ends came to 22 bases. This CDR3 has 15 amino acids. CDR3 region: CASTPGSAGASEQYF. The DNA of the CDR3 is TGTGCCAGCACCCCTGGTTCCGCGGGGGCTTCCGAGCAGTACTTC.

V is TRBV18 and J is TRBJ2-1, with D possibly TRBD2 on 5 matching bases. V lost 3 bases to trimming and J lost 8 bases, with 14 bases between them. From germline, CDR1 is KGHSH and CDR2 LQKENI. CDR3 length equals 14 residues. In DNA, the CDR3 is TGTGCCAGCTCACCCCTTTCCCACGGGGATGAGCAGTTCTTC. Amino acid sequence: CASSPLSHGDEQFF.

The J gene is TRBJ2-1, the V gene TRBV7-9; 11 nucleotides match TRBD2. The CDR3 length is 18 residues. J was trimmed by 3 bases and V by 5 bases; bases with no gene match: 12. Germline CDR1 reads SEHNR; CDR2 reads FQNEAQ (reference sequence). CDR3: CASSLIAGGPGYYNEQFF. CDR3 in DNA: TGTGCCAGCAGCCTTATAGCGGGAGGGCCGGGGTACTACAATGAGCAGTTCTTC.

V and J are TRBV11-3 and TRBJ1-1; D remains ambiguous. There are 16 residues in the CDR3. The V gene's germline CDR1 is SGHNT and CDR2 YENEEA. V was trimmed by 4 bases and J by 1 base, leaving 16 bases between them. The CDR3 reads CASSYRTWVENTEAFF. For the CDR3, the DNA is TGTGCCAGCAGCTATAGGACTTGGGTAGAGAACACTGAAGCTTTCTTT. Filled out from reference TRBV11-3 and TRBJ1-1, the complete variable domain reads EAGVVQSPRYKIIEKKQPVAFWCNPISGHNTLYWYLQNLGQGPELLIRYENEEAVDDSQLPKDRFSAERLKGVDSTLKIQPAELGDSAVYLCASSYRTWVENTEAFFGQGTRLTVV.

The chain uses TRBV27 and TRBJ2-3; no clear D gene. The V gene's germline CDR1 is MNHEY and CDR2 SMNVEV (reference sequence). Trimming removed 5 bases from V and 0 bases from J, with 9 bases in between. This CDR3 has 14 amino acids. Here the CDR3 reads CASSPTPSTDTQYF. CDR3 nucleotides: TGTGCCAGCAGTCCCACTCCAAGCACAGATACGCAGTATTTT.

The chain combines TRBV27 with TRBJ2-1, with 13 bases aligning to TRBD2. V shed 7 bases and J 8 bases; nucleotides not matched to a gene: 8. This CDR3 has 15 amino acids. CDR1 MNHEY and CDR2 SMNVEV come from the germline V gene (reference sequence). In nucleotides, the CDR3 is TGTGCCAGCACCCCGAATGGACTAGCGGGAGATGAGCAGTTCTTC. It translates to CASTPNGLAGDEQFF.

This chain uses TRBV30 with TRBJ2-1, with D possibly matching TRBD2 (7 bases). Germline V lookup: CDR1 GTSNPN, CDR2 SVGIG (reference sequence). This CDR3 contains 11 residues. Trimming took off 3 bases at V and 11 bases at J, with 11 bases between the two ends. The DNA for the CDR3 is TGTGCCTGGAGAGGGGGACTACAGCAGTTCTTC. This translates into CAWRGGLQQFF.

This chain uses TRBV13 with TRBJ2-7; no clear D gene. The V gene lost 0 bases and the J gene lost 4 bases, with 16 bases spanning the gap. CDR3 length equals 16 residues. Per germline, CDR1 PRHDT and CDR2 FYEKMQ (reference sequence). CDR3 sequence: CASSLGLWREEYEQYF. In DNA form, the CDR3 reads TGTGCCAGCAGCTTAGGCCTCTGGAGAGAGGAGTACGAGCAGTACTTC.

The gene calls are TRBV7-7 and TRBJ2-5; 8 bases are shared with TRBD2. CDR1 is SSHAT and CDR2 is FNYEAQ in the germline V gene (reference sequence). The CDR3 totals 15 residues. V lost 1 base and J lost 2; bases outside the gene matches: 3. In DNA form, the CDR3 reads TGTGCCAGCAGCTTAGACGGGAGGGGTCAAGAGACCCAGTACTTC. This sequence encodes CASSLDGRGQETQYF.

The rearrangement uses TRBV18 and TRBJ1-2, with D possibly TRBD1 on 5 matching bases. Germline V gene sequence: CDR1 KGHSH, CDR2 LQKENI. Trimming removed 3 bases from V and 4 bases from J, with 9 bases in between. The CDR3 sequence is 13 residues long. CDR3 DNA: TGTGCCAGCTCACCGGACAAGATCTATGGCTACACCTTC. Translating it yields CASSPDKIYGYTF.

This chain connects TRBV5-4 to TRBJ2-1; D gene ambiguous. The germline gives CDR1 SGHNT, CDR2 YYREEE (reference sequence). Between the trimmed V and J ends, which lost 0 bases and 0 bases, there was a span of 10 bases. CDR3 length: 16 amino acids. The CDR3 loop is CASSLDASSSYNEQFF. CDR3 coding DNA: TGTGCCAGCAGCTTGGATGCGAGTAGCTCCTACAATGAGCAGTTCTTC.

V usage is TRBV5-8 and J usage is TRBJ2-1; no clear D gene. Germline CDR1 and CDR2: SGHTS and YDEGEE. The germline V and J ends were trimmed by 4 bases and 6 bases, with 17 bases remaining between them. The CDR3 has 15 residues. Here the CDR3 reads CASSVRIRQSNEQFF. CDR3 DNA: TGTGCCAGCAGCGTGAGGATACGGCAGAGCAATGAGCAGTTCTTC.

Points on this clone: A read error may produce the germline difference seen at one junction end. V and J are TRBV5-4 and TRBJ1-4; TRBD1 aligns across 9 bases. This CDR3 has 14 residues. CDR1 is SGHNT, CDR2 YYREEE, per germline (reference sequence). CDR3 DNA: TGTGCCAGCAGTTTGGGACAGGGCGTCGAAAAACTGTTTTTT. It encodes CASSLGQGVEKLFF.

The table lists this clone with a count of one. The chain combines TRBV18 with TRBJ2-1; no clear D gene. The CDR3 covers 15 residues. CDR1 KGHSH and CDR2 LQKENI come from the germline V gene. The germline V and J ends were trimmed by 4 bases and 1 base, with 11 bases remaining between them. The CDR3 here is CASSLSDISYNEQFF. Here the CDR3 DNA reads TGTGCCAGCTCACTCTCAGATATATCCTACAATGAGCAGTTCTTC. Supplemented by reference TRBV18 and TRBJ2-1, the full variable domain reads NAGVMQNPRHLVRRRGQEARLRCSPMKGHSHVYWYRQLPEEGLKFMVYLQKENIIDESGMPKERFSAEFPKEGPSILRIQQVVRGDSAAYFCASSLSDISYNEQFFGPGTRLTVL.